This passage covers 5 T cell receptor beta chains from one sample sequenced in a study of T cells in localized non-small cell lung cancer. Sequenced by immunoSEQ multiplex PCR; TCRdb stores in-frame clones only, minus some. The sample has more than 20,000 clones; over 75% are singletons. Here the sequenced sample was PBMCs, taken before any cancer treatment. The receptor source for this set is a woman aged 35-75 years with stage II squamous cell lung carcinoma.

This clone was seen only once. In nucleotides, the CDR3 is TGCGCCAGCAGCCTGACGAACCTCCCTAGCGGGCCAACCTACAATGAGCAGTTCTTC. It translates to CASSLTNLPSGPTYNEQFF. The rearrangement uses TRBV4-1 and TRBJ2-1; 8 nucleotides line up with TRBD2. The CDR3 sequence is 19 residues long. The germline V gene encodes CDR1 MGHRA and CDR2 YSYEKL. The V segment lost 4 bases and the J segment 2 bases; nucleotides outside the gene matches: 16.

The chain combines TRBV5-1 with TRBJ1-2; D possibly corresponds to TRBD1 (5 bases). This CDR3 is built from 14 residues. The germline V gene has CDR1 SGHRS and CDR2 YFSETQ. Trimming cost V 5 bases and J 8 bases, with 19 bases left between them. The CDR3 DNA is TGCGCCAGCAGGCCGGACGGGGGTAGGTTCGGCTACACCTTC. Translation gives CASRPDGGRFGYTF.

In nucleotides, the CDR3 is TGTGCCAGCAGCCCGTCCTTAGGACAGCCCCAGCATTTT. It encodes CASSPSLGQPQHF. V gene TRBV5-4 combines with J gene TRBJ1-5; no firm D call. The V end lost 4 bases, the J end lost 7 bases, and 12 bases lay between the germline ends. The CDR3 runs to 13 residues. Germline values: CDR1 SGHNT, CDR2 YYREEE (reference sequence).

The chain carries TRBV27 and TRBJ2-5; 11 bases line up with TRBD1. The CDR3 runs to 15 residues. Looked up from germline, CDR1 is MNHEY and CDR2 is SMNVEV (reference sequence). The ends lost 6 bases at V and 4 bases at J; junction bases unmatched: 7. CDR3 loop: CASSAGTGGSETQYF. CDR3 nucleotide sequence: TGTGCCAGCAGCGCCGGGACAGGGGGATCAGAGACCCAGTACTTC.

CDR3 loop: CASSNSGRARNEQFF. The CDR3 coding sequence is TGCGCCAGCAGCAACAGCGGGAGGGCCAGGAATGAGCAGTTCTTC. This chain connects TRBV4-3 to TRBJ2-1; TRBD2 matches at 10 bases. V dropped 5 bases and J dropped 7; count of bases not matched to a gene: 8. The CDR3 length is 15 residues. Germline assignment: CDR1 LGHNA and CDR2 YSLEER.